Listed below are T cell receptor beta chains from one sample, sequenced in a study of T cell responses to AZD1222 COVID-19 vaccine. Clones were sequenced by immunoSEQ multiplex PCR, and TCRdb holds only the in-frame ones, with some missing. This repertoire shows roughly 140,000 clones, around 83% found once; its top ten account for around 4.1%. Specimen: peripheral blood, collected on day 0 of MenACWY control vaccination. These receptors were taken from an adult in good health. Both conserved end residues are part of each CDR3. A D gene is named only where the DNA matches it firmly. Clone size is shown for a subset of rows, as once, few, many or a class of expanded clone.

v_call: TRBV6-1
j_call: TRBJ1-5
clone_size: .
d_call: .
cdr3_nt: TGTGCCAGCAGTGAACGGACCTCCCCTAGCAATCAGCCCCAGCATTTT
cdr3_aa: CASSERTSPSNQPQHF

v_call: TRBV11-3
j_call: TRBJ2-3
clone_size: .
d_call: .
cdr3_nt: TGTGCCAGCAGCTTAGATCGAGTGTCAGATACGCAGTATTTT
cdr3_aa: CASSLDRVSDTQYF

v_call: TRBV11-2
j_call: TRBJ1-2
clone_size: .
d_call: TRBD1
cdr3_nt: TGTGCCAGCACCCCGCAGGGGGTGAACTATGGCTACACCTTC
cdr3_aa: CASTPQGVNYGYTF

v_call: TRBV3-1/TRBV3-2
j_call: TRBJ1-3
clone_size: .
d_call: .
cdr3_nt: TGTGCCAGCAGCCAAGGATTCGCCGGAAACACCATATATTTT
cdr3_aa: CASSQGFAGNTIYF

v_call: TRBV5-1
j_call: TRBJ2-6
clone_size: .
d_call: .
cdr3_nt: TGCGCCAGCAGCCCGTCTGGGGCCAACGTCCTGACTTTC
cdr3_aa: CASSPSGANVLTF

v_call: TRBV2
j_call: TRBJ1-1
clone_size: .
d_call: .
cdr3_nt: TGTGCCAGCAGTGGGATTCATAACACTGAAGCTTTCTTT
cdr3_aa: CASSGIHNTEAFF

v_call: TRBV11-2
j_call: TRBJ1-2
clone_size: .
d_call: TRBD1
cdr3_nt: TGTGCCAGCAGCTTAAGGGGGGGTACAGGGGCCGGCAGTGGCTACACCTTC
cdr3_aa: CASSLRGGTGAGSGYTF

v_call: TRBV7-9
j_call: TRBJ1-6
clone_size: .
d_call: TRBD1
cdr3_nt: TGTGCCAGCAGTACGCGGACAGGGTCTTCACCCCTCCACTTT
cdr3_aa: CASSTRTGSSPLHF

v_call: TRBV5-1
j_call: TRBJ2-5
clone_size: .
d_call: .
cdr3_nt: TGCGCCAGCAGCTTGGTAGGGGACTACCAAGAGACCCAGTACTTC
cdr3_aa: CASSLVGDYQETQYF

v_call: TRBV13
j_call: TRBJ1-1
clone_size: .
d_call: .
cdr3_nt: TGTGCCAGCAGCTTAGGTACTTACACTGAAGCTTTCTTT
cdr3_aa: CASSLGTYTEAFF

v_call: TRBV18
j_call: TRBJ1-4
clone_size: .
d_call: TRBD1
cdr3_nt: TGTGCCAGCTCACCTCTTTCCGGGACAGGGGGCTTCACTAATGAAAAACTGTTTTTT
cdr3_aa: CASSPLSGTGGFTNEKLFF

v_call: TRBV7-2
j_call: TRBJ1-4
clone_size: .
d_call: .
cdr3_nt: TGTGCCAGCAGCTTGACCCCTAATGAAAAACTGTTTTTT
cdr3_aa: CASSLTPNEKLFF

v_call: TRBV7-2
j_call: TRBJ1-5
clone_size: once
d_call: TRBD1
cdr3_nt: TGTGCCAGCAGCTTAATTGGGGGACAGGGGGCTGGAGCCCAGCATTTT
cdr3_aa: CASSLIGGQGAGAQHF

v_call: TRBV11-2
j_call: TRBJ2-1
clone_size: .
d_call: .
cdr3_nt: TGTGCCAGCAGCTTAGAAGTAGGGAATGAGCAGTTCTTC
cdr3_aa: CASSLEVGNEQFF

v_call: TRBV19
j_call: TRBJ1-5
clone_size: .
d_call: TRBD1
cdr3_nt: TGTGCCAGTAGTCCTAGGACAGGGGGAAGCAATCAGCCCCAGCATTTT
cdr3_aa: CASSPRTGGSNQPQHF

v_call: TRBV3-1/TRBV3-2
j_call: TRBJ1-6
clone_size: .
d_call: .
cdr3_nt: TGTGCCAGCAGCCAGGGGAGGAGTAATTCACCCCTCCACTTT
cdr3_aa: CASSQGRSNSPLHF

v_call: TRBV5-1
j_call: TRBJ2-2
clone_size: .
d_call: TRBD1
cdr3_nt: TGCGCCAGCAGCTCGGGCGGGACAGGGGGCGTCGGGGAGCTGTTTTTT
cdr3_aa: CASSSGGTGGVGELFF

v_call: TRBV6-5
j_call: TRBJ1-2
clone_size: .
d_call: .
cdr3_nt: TGTGCCAGCAGAACAGGGTTCGGGGTTATTGCAGGCTACACCTTC
cdr3_aa: CASRTGFGVIAGYTF

v_call: TRBV7-2
j_call: TRBJ1-1
clone_size: .
d_call: TRBD1
cdr3_nt: TGTGCCAGCAGCTTAGGCGGGACAGGGGGCATGAACACTGAAGCTTTCTTT
cdr3_aa: CASSLGGTGGMNTEAFF

v_call: TRBV28
j_call: TRBJ1-3
clone_size: .
d_call: .
cdr3_nt: TGTGCCATTACCCCCAGGGGCTCTGGAAACACCATATATTTT
cdr3_aa: CAITPRGSGNTIYF

v_call: TRBV27
j_call: TRBJ2-7
clone_size: .
d_call: .
cdr3_nt: TGTGCCAGCAGTAACAGGGTCAAGGCAGCATCCTACGAGCAGTACTTC
cdr3_aa: CASSNRVKAASYEQYF

v_call: TRBV5-4
j_call: TRBJ2-7
clone_size: .
d_call: TRBD1
cdr3_nt: TGTGCCAGCAGCCCCTCCGGGACAGGGGGTAGATTGTACGAGCAGTACTTC
cdr3_aa: CASSPSGTGGRLYEQYF

v_call: TRBV5-1
j_call: TRBJ1-2
clone_size: .
d_call: TRBD1
cdr3_nt: TGCGCCAGCAGCTTACAGGGGGAACGATCTCATGGCTACACCTTC
cdr3_aa: CASSLQGERSHGYTF

v_call: TRBV4-1
j_call: TRBJ1-5
clone_size: few
d_call: .
cdr3_nt: TGCGCCAGCAGCCAACTACTGTGGAATCAGCCCCAGCATTTT
cdr3_aa: CASSQLLWNQPQHF

v_call: TRBV2
j_call: TRBJ2-1
clone_size: .
d_call: TRBD2
cdr3_nt: TGTGCCAGCAGTGACCGGGAGGGGGAAACAGCCGATGAGCAGTTCTTC
cdr3_aa: CASSDREGETADEQFF

v_call: TRBV6-5
j_call: TRBJ1-2
clone_size: .
d_call: TRBD1
cdr3_nt: TGTGCCAGCAGCTCCGGACAGGGTATCAATGGCTACACCTTC
cdr3_aa: CASSSGQGINGYTF

v_call: TRBV7-8
j_call: TRBJ1-2
clone_size: .
d_call: .
cdr3_nt: TGTGCCAGCAGGGACGGGAACTATGGCTACACCTTC
cdr3_aa: CASRDGNYGYTF

v_call: TRBV7-9
j_call: TRBJ2-1
clone_size: .
d_call: TRBD2
cdr3_nt: TGTGCCAGCAGCCCCACCACGGGGGGGCGGAATCAGCAGTTCTTC
cdr3_aa: CASSPTTGGRNQQFF

v_call: TRBV9
j_call: TRBJ2-1
clone_size: once
d_call: TRBD2
cdr3_nt: TGTGCCAGCAGCGGACAAATAGCGGGGGACGCTGGTGAGCAGTTCTTC
cdr3_aa: CASSGQIAGDAGEQFF

v_call: TRBV10-2
j_call: TRBJ1-3
clone_size: .
d_call: TRBD1
cdr3_nt: TGCGCCAGCAGTGACGGGACAGTGAGAAACACCATATATTTT
cdr3_aa: CASSDGTVRNTIYF

v_call: TRBV6-2/TRBV6-3
j_call: TRBJ2-1
clone_size: .
d_call: TRBD1
cdr3_nt: TGTGCCAGCAGTTACCTTGGGACAGCCTACAATGAGCAGTTCTTC
cdr3_aa: CASSYLGTAYNEQFF

v_call: TRBV11-3
j_call: TRBJ1-1
clone_size: few
d_call: .
cdr3_nt: TGTGCCAGCAGCTTAGATCAGAACACTGAAGCTTTCTTT
cdr3_aa: CASSLDQNTEAFF

v_call: TRBV20-1
j_call: TRBJ2-1
clone_size: .
d_call: .
cdr3_nt: TGCAGTGCTGAAGGGTACAATGAGCAGTTCTTC
cdr3_aa: CSAEGYNEQFF

v_call: TRBV2
j_call: TRBJ2-1
clone_size: .
d_call: .
cdr3_nt: TGTGCCAGCAGTGATAGGGATAGCGGCAATGAGCAGTTCTTC
cdr3_aa: CASSDRDSGNEQFF

v_call: TRBV29-1
j_call: TRBJ1-2
clone_size: .
d_call: .
cdr3_nt: TGCAGCGTTGAAGGGGTGTATTCCTATGGCTACACCTTC
cdr3_aa: CSVEGVYSYGYTF

v_call: TRBV5-3
j_call: TRBJ1-1
clone_size: few
d_call: .
cdr3_nt: TGTGCCAGAAGCTTGAGCGCCTATTGGCTCAACACTGAAGCTTTCTTT
cdr3_aa: CARSLSAYWLNTEAFF

v_call: TRBV5-1
j_call: TRBJ1-6
clone_size: .
d_call: TRBD1
cdr3_nt: TGCGCCAGCAGAACAGGGGGCAGCTCCTATAATTCACCCCTCCACTTT
cdr3_aa: CASRTGGSSYNSPLHF

v_call: TRBV19
j_call: TRBJ2-1
clone_size: .
d_call: TRBD2
cdr3_nt: TGTGCCAGTAGTGTCCTAGCGGGGGGAGTTGAGCAGTTCTTC
cdr3_aa: CASSVLAGGVEQFF

v_call: TRBV2
j_call: TRBJ1-2
clone_size: .
d_call: TRBD1
cdr3_nt: TGTGCCAGCACCCTCCCGGGGGACAGGGGCTACACCTTC
cdr3_aa: CASTLPGDRGYTF

v_call: TRBV3-1/TRBV3-2
j_call: TRBJ1-2
clone_size: .
d_call: .
cdr3_nt: TGTGCCAGCAGCCAGGGAGTCGATGGCTACACCTTC
cdr3_aa: CASSQGVDGYTF